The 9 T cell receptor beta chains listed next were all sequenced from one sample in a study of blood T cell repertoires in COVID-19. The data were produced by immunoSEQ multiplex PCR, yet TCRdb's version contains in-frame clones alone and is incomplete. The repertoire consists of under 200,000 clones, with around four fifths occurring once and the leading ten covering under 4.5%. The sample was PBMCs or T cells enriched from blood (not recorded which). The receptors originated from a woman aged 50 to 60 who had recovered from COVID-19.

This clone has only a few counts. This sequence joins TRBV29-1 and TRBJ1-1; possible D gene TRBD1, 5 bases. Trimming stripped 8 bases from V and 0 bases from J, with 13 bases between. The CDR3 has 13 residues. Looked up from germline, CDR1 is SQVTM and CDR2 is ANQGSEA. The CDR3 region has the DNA TGCAGCTCCGACAGCACCTTGAACACTGAAGCTTTCTTT. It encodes CSSDSTLNTEAFF.

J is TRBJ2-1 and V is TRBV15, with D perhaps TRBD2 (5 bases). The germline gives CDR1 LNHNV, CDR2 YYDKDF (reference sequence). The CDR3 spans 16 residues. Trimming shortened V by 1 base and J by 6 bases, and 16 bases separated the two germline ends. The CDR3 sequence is CATSRGLPRGFNEQFF. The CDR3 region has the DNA TGTGCCACCAGCAGAGGATTGCCAAGAGGGTTCAATGAGCAGTTCTTC.

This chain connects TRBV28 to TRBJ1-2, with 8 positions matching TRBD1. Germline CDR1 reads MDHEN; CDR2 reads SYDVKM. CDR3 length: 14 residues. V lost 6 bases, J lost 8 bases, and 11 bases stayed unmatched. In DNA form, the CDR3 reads TGTGCCAGCAGGGACCAGACAGGGGTGAGCGGCTACACCTTC. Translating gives CASRDQTGVSGYTF.

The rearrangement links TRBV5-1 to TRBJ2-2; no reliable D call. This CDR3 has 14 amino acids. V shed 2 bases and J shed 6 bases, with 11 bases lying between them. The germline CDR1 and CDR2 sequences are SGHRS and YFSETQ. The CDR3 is CASSLSSGAGELFF. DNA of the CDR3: TGCGCCAGCAGCTTATCATCGGGTGCCGGGGAGCTGTTTTTT.

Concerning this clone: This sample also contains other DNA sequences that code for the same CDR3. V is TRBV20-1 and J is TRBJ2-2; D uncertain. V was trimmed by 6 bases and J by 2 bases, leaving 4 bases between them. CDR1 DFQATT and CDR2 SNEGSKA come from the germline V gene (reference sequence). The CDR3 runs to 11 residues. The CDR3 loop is CSAPNTGELFF. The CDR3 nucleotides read TGCAGTGCCCCTAACACCGGGGAGCTGTTTTTT.

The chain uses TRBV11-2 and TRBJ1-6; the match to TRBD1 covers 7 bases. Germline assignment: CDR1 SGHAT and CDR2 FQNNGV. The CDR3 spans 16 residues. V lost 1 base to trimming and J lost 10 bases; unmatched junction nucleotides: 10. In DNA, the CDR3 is TGTGCCAGCAGCTTAGTCGCAGGGGGAAACTACTCACCCCTCCACTTT. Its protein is CASSLVAGGNYSPLHF.

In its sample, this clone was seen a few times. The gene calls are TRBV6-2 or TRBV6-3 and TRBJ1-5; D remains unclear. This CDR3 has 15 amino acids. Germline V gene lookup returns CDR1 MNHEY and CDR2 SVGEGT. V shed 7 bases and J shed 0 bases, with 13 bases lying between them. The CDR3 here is CASTPGSNSNQPQHF. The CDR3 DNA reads TGTGCCAGCACCCCGGGGAGTAATAGCAATCAGCCCCAGCATTTT.

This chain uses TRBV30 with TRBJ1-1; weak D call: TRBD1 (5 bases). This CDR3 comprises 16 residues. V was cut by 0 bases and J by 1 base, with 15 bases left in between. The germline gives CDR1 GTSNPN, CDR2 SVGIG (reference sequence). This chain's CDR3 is CAWSVQPGPGNTEAFF. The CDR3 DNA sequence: TGTGCCTGGAGTGTACAACCAGGGCCGGGGAACACTGAAGCTTTCTTT.

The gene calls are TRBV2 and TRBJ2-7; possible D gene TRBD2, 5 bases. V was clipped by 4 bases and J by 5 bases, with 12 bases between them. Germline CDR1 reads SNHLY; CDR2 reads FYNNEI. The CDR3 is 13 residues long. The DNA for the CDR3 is TGTGCCAGCAGTGCCCCATTGGAGGACGAGCAGTACGTC. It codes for CASSAPLEDEQYV.